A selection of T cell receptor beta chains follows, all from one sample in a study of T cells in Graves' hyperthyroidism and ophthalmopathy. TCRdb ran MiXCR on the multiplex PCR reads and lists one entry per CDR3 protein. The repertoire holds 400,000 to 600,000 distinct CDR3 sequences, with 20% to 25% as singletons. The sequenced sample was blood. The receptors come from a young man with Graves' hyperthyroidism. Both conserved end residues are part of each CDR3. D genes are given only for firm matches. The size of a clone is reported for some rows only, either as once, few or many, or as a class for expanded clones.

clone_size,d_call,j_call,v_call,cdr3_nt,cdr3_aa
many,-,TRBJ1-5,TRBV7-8,TGTGCCAGCAGCTTAGAGCGTCAGATAGATCAGCCCCAGCATTTT,CASSLERQIDQPQHF
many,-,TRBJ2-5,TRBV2,TGTGCCAGCTCGTCAGGGGATGAGACCCAGTACTTC,CASSSGDETQYF
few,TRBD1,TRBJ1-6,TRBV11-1,TGTGCCAGCAGCCTGGGGACAGTTTCACCCCTCCACTTT,CASSLGTVSPLHF
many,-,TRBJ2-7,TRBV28,TGTGCCAGCAGTTCTCCTGGGGCTTCCTACGAGCAGTACTTC,CASSSPGASYEQYF
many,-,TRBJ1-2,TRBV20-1,TGCAGTGCTAGAGATCTTGATGACTATGGCTACACCTTC,CSARDLDDYGYTF
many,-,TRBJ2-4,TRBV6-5,TGTGCCAGCAGTTTGAGGACCCCGACGGGGAACATTCAGTACTTC,CASSLRTPTGNIQYF
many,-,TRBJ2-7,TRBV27,TGTGCCAGCAGTTATCAGGGGGGAGAGGGTGAGCAGTACTTC,CASSYQGGEGEQYF
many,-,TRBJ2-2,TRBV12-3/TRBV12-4,TGTGCCAGCAGTCGCAGGGTTGGTGGGCCCACCGGGGAGCTGTTTTTT,CASSRRVGGPTGELFF
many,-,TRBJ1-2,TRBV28,TGTGCCAGCAGTTTGAGACAGAGTGATGGCTACACCTTC,CASSLRQSDGYTF
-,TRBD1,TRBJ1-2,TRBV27,TGTGCCAGCACTTCAGCCCACTGGGGACAGAGAAACTATGGCTACACCTTC,CASTSAHWGQRNYGYTF
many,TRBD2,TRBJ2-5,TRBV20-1,TGCAGTGCTGGCCGAGGACTAGTGGGCGAGACCCAGTACTTC,CSAGRGLVGETQYF
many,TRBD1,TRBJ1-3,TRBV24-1,TGTGCCACCAGTGACCCGGGACAGGGGGGAAACACCATATATTTT,CATSDPGQGGNTIYF
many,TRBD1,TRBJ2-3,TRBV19,TGTGCCAGCGGGACGGACAGGCGCACAGATACGCAGTATTTT,CASGTDRRTDTQYF
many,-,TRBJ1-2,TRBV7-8,TGTGCCAGCAGCTTATCCGGGGGCTACACCTTC,CASSLSGGYTF
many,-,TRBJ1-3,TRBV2,TGTGCCAGCCTCCTTCTCGACAGGCGCTCTGGAAACACCATATATTTT,CASLLLDRRSGNTIYF
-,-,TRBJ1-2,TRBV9,TGTGCCAGCAGCAATACAGGGATGGATGGCTACACCTTC,CASSNTGMDGYTF
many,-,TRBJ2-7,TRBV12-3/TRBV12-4,TGTGCCAGCAGTTTGCTAAAGGGTGACGAGCAGTACTTC,CASSLLKGDEQYF
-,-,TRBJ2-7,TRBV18,TGTGCCAGCTCACTAGGACCGGGACACTTCTCCTACGAGCAGTACTTC,CASSLGPGHFSYEQYF
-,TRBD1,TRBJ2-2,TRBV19,TGTGCCAGTAGCACCTTTCAGATAATGGGGACAGGGGACACCGGGGAGCTGTTTTTT,CASSTFQIMGTGDTGELFF
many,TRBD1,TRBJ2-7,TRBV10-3,TGTGCCATCAGTTCGAGATTCCGGGACAGGGGTCCCTACGATCAGTACTTC,CAISSRFRDRGPYDQYF
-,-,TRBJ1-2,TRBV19,TGTGCCAGTAGTAAGGGAACCAGAGACTATGGCTACACCTTC,CASSKGTRDYGYTF
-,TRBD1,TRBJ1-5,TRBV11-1,TGTGCCAGCAGCTTAGGAGGACAGGGACCCAATCAGCCCCAGCATTTT,CASSLGGQGPNQPQHF
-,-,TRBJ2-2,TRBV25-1,TGTGCCAGCAGTGAACCCAGGGCCTCCGGGGAGCTGTTTTTT,CASSEPRASGELFF
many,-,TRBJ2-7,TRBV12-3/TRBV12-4,TGTGCCAGCAGTTTAGGGGAAGTTAACGAGCAGTACTTC,CASSLGEVNEQYF
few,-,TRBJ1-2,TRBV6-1,TGTGCCAGCAACAGAATCCAAGGGGATGGCTACACCTTC,CASNRIQGDGYTF
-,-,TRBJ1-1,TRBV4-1,TGCGCCAGCAGCCAGACCTACGACAGGATGGGGACTGAAGCTTTCTTT,CASSQTYDRMGTEAFF
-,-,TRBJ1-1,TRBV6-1,TGTGCCAGCAGCCGGATGGCGGACACTGAAGCTTTCTTT,CASSRMADTEAFF